These T cell receptor beta chains were read from a single sample in a study of blood T cell repertoires in COVID-19. Measured with immunoSEQ multiplex PCR; TCRdb has only the in-frame clones, and not every one. In the table there are roughly 200,000 clones, approximately 85% of which are singletons. Material: peripheral blood. The receptor source for this set is a woman between 70 and 85 years old with active or convalescent COVID-19. The CDR3 runs from the conserved cysteine through the conserved F or W. The D gene is left open where the match is weak. Clone size appears in some rows only: once, few, many, or a class for an expanded clone.

>-|TRBJ1-2|-|TRBV29-1
TGCAGCGCTAGACAGCCACCTCCCTTCTATGGCTACACCTTC
CSARQPPPFYGYTF
>TRBD1|TRBJ1-1|-|TRBV7-9
TGTGCCAGCAGCTTAGGACAGGGTGCTGAAGCTTTCTTT
CASSLGQGAEAFF
>TRBD2|TRBJ2-2|-|TRBV29-1
TGCAGCGCCAGACTAGCGGGGGGGCCCGGGGAGCTGTTTTTT
CSARLAGGPGELFF
>-|TRBJ2-5|-|TRBV19
TGTGCCAGTAGTATTCAGGGGCCTAAAGAGACCCAGTACTTC
CASSIQGPKETQYF
>TRBD2|TRBJ2-2|-|TRBV19
TGTGCCAGCTCGGGGCGGGAGTACACCGGGGAGCTGTTTTTT
CASSGREYTGELFF
>TRBD1|TRBJ1-2|-|TRBV24-1
TGTGCCACCAGTGACCACAGGGGCCATGGCTACACCTTC
CATSDHRGHGYTF
>-|TRBJ2-3|-|TRBV9
TGTGCCAGCAGCGTAGTGCCAGGAGGGAGCACAGATACGCAGTATTTT
CASSVVPGGSTDTQYF
>-|TRBJ2-3|-|TRBV28
TGTGCCAGCAGTTTCCTGGACAGAGGACGCGATACGCAGTATTTT
CASSFLDRGRDTQYF
>-|TRBJ2-7|-|TRBV28
TGTGCCAGCAGTATCTCCGGGTCGGGGGAAGCTGAGCAGTACTTC
CASSISGSGEAEQYF
>TRBD2|TRBJ2-7|-|TRBV5-5
TGTGCCAGCAGCATCGGACTAGCGACGTCCTACGAGCAGTACTTC
CASSIGLATSYEQYF
>TRBD1|TRBJ2-3|-|TRBV19
TGTGCCAGTAGGGTCGGACAGGGGGCTTTAGATACGCAGTATTTT
CASRVGQGALDTQYF
>-|TRBJ1-5|-|TRBV18
TGTGCCAGCTCCCCTACAGGCAATCAGCCCCAGCATTTT
CASSPTGNQPQHF
>TRBD1|TRBJ1-1|-|TRBV5-1
TGCGCCAGCAGCCCCCCCCGACAGGGGAACACTGAAGCTTTCTTT
CASSPPRQGNTEAFF
>-|TRBJ2-3|-|TRBV2
TGTGCCAGCAGTGGGGGTAGGACTGCTAGCACAGATACGCAGTATTTT
CASSGGRTASTDTQYF
>-|TRBJ1-4|-|TRBV7-2
TGTGCCAGCAGCCAAATTAGGGATCGGGGGGAAAAACTGTTTTTT
CASSQIRDRGEKLFF
>-|TRBJ1-2|-|TRBV5-1
TGCGCCAGCAGCGCGTCCCAAGGACATAATGGCTACACCTTC
CASSASQGHNGYTF
>-|TRBJ2-2|-|TRBV3-1/TRBV3-2
TGTGCCAGCAGCCACCAGACAGATCTCACCGGGGAGCTGTTTTTT
CASSHQTDLTGELFF
>-|TRBJ1-1|-|TRBV5-1
TGCGCCAGCAGCCCCCAGGGATTGAACACTGAAGCTTTCTTT
CASSPQGLNTEAFF
>-|TRBJ1-2|many|TRBV28
TGTGCCAGCAGTCCGGGCGGACAGCCCTATGGCTACACCTTC
CASSPGGQPYGYTF
>TRBD1|TRBJ2-3|-|TRBV11-2
TGTGCCAGCAGCTTAGGGACAGGTTTGAATACGCAGTATTTT
CASSLGTGLNTQYF
>-|TRBJ2-7|-|TRBV7-9
TGTGCCAGCAGCTTAGGGGGGAGGGAGCAGTACTTC
CASSLGGREQYF
>TRBD1|TRBJ1-3|-|TRBV13
TGTGCCAGCAGCCCGGCCCTGGGGCAGGGGGGCACTGGAAACACCATATATTTT
CASSPALGQGGTGNTIYF
>TRBD2|TRBJ2-3|-|TRBV12-3/TRBV12-4
TGTGCCAGCGAACTAGCGGGAGGAGATACGCAGTATTTT
CASELAGGDTQYF
>TRBD1|TRBJ2-7|-|TRBV28
TGTGCCAGCAGTTTATACCCCGGGACAGGAATTTACGAGCAGTACTTC
CASSLYPGTGIYEQYF
>TRBD1|TRBJ2-5|-|TRBV28
TGTGCCAGCAGTTCGCCCGGACAGGGAACGGAGACCCAGTACTTC
CASSSPGQGTETQYF
>-|TRBJ2-3|-|TRBV19
TGTGCCAGTACGCGGGAACATACAGATACGCAGTATTTT
CASTREHTDTQYF
>-|TRBJ2-5|once|TRBV7-9
TGTGCCAGCAGCTTCCAGGGATGGGAGACCCAGTACTTC
CASSFQGWETQYF
>TRBD2|TRBJ2-5|-|TRBV5-1
TGCGCCAGCAGCCCCCGGGAGGTTTGGGAGACCCAGTACTTC
CASSPREVWETQYF
>TRBD1|TRBJ2-5|-|TRBV12-3/TRBV12-4
TGTGCCACTCAACAGGGGGGTGGGGAGACCCAGTACTTC
CATQQGGGETQYF
>-|TRBJ2-1|-|TRBV19
TGTGCCAGTAGTCTTCAGGGTCGTTCCGGATTTCCGAAATATTACAATGAGCAGTTCTTC
CASSLQGRSGFPKYYNEQFF
>TRBD2|TRBJ2-1|-|TRBV4-1
TGCGCCAGCAGCCCAGTCACTAGCGGCAACTACAATGAGCAGTTCTTC
CASSPVTSGNYNEQFF
>-|TRBJ2-1|few|TRBV4-1
TGCGCCAGCAGCCAAGAAATCTTCTGGGTGCCCAACAGGTACAATGAGCAGTTCTTC
CASSQEIFWVPNRYNEQFF
>TRBD1|TRBJ1-4|-|TRBV3-1/TRBV3-2
TGTGCCAGCTGCAGTACAGGGGACCCAACTAATGAAAAACTGTTTTTT
CASCSTGDPTNEKLFF
>TRBD2|TRBJ2-1|once|TRBV4-1
TGCGCCAGCCGACGCGCGGGAGGACGTGGCGAGCAGTTCTTC
CASRRAGGRGEQFF
>TRBD2|TRBJ2-1|-|TRBV5-1
TGCGCCAGCAGCTTGGCTAGCGGGAGTAATGAGCAGTTCTTC
CASSLASGSNEQFF
>-|TRBJ2-7|-|TRBV19
TGTGCCAGTAGTCCGCAGGGGCTTACCTACGAGCAGTACTTC
CASSPQGLTYEQYF
>TRBD2|TRBJ2-7|-|TRBV7-9
TGTGCCAGCAGCTTGGGGACTAAGGACGAGCAGTACTTC
CASSLGTKDEQYF
>-|TRBJ2-1|once|TRBV11-2
TGTGCCAGCAGAGCTCCATTTATACACAATGAGCAGTTCTTC
CASRAPFIHNEQFF
>TRBD1|TRBJ2-7|once|TRBV23-1
TGCGCCAGCTCGGGACAGAGGAGCTCCTACGAGCAGTACTTC
CASSGQRSSYEQYF
>-|TRBJ2-6|-|TRBV2
TGTGCCAGCACCTACAGGGCGTCTGGGGCCAACGTCCTGACTTTC
CASTYRASGANVLTF
>-|TRBJ2-7|-|TRBV21-1
TGTGCCAGCAGCAAAGGATTACAGGTAAGGGGGACTAGCGGGAGGAGGGTCTACGAGCAGTACTTC
CASSKGLQVRGTSGRRVYEQYF
>-|TRBJ2-7|few|TRBV21-1
TGTGCCAGCAGCAAAGAACGGGACTTAACCCATTACGAGCAGTACTTC
CASSKERDLTHYEQYF
>TRBD1|TRBJ2-5|-|TRBV2
TGTGCCAGCAGTAGGACAGGGGGTGGAGAGACCCAGTACTTC
CASSRTGGGETQYF
>TRBD1|TRBJ2-3|-|TRBV18
TGTGCCAGCTCACCCCTACCAAGACAGGGTAGCACAGATACGCAGTATTTT
CASSPLPRQGSTDTQYF
>-|TRBJ2-1|-|TRBV4-1
TGCGCCAGCAGCCAAGATTACCTAGGCACCTACAATGAGCAGTTCTTC
CASSQDYLGTYNEQFF
>-|TRBJ1-3|-|TRBV19
TGTGCCAGTAGTATGGAGGGGAAATCTTCTGGAAACACCATATATTTT
CASSMEGKSSGNTIYF
>TRBD1|TRBJ2-1|-|TRBV28
TGTGCCAGCAGTTTCCGGACAGGAGGCTACAATGAGCAGTTCTTC
CASSFRTGGYNEQFF
>-|TRBJ1-1|few|TRBV14
TGTGCCAGCAGCGATACAGGGCCTCCAGGAGCTTTCTTT
CASSDTGPPGAFF
>TRBD1|TRBJ1-2|few|TRBV5-1
TGCGCCAGCAGCCCGGTCCCGGGACAGGGGAGAGGGGGCTACACCTTC
CASSPVPGQGRGGYTF
>TRBD1|TRBJ2-1|-|TRBV7-3
TGTGCCAGCAGCTTGAGACAGGGTAGTTTGGATGAGCAGTTCTTC
CASSLRQGSLDEQFF
>TRBD2|TRBJ2-7|once|TRBV9
TGTGCCAGCAGCGTAGGTGGCGGGGGCTCCTACGAGCAGTACTTC
CASSVGGGGSYEQYF
>-|TRBJ1-1|-|TRBV5-6
TGTGCCAGCAGCTTGGGCACCGGTATCGGGATCCGGGCTTTCTTT
CASSLGTGIGIRAFF
>-|TRBJ2-3|-|TRBV6-1
TGTGCCAGCAGTGAAGCCGCGGGGCCGCTTTTCCCAGATACGCAGTATTTT
CASSEAAGPLFPDTQYF